One and the same sample provided the 27 T cell receptor beta chains below, sequenced in a study of immune heterogeneity within non-small cell lung tumors. Bulk tumor genomic DNA served as template, at roughly 630 ng per sample. Several biopsies per primary tumor were taken during surgery, spaced as far apart as possible. The patients were newly diagnosed with non-small cell lung cancer, had not been treated, and had curative surgery. For the TCR beta CDR3, multiplex PCR with 32 V and 13 J primers performed the amplification. TCRdb fed the multiplex PCR reads into MiXCR, producing one record per CDR3 protein. This sample yields 8,500 to 11,000 distinct CDR3 sequences, of which 15% to 20% are seen a single time; more than 3% belongs to the top ten. Material for sequencing was lung tumor tissue. These receptors originate from a man aged 35-49 years with non-small cell lung cancer.

This clonotype occurred many times. V usage is TRBV27 and J usage is TRBJ2-3; 8 bases are shared with TRBD2. The germline gives CDR1 MNHEY, CDR2 SMNVEV (reference sequence). With 7 bases clipped from V and 4 bases from J, the junction kept 7 bases outside the gene matches. CDR3 size: 14 residues. For the CDR3, the DNA is TGTGCCAGCACGGGGCCGGGGGGGGCAGATACGCAGTATTTT. It is translated as CASTGPGGADTQYF.

By sample share, this clonotype is medium-sized. The chain combines TRBV28 with TRBJ1-2; 7 bases match TRBD1. Germline V gives CDR1 MDHEN, CDR2 SYDVKM. There are 13 residues in the CDR3. J was trimmed by 6 bases and V by 3 bases; bases with no gene match: 4. The CDR3 nucleotides read TGTGCCAGCAGTTTCTCAGGGGGTCATGGCTACACCTTC. The encoded protein is CASSFSGGHGYTF.

By frequency in the sample, this clonotype is medium-sized. The chain is built from TRBV6-1 and TRBJ1-2; maybe TRBD1 (6 bases). V dropped 4 bases and J dropped 8 bases, with 14 bases sitting between them. There are 13 residues in the CDR3. Germline V gives CDR1 MNHNS, CDR2 SASEGT. The CDR3 here is CASSVGAFGGYTF. For the CDR3, the DNA is TGTGCCAGCAGTGTGGGGGCATTCGGAGGCTACACCTTC.

The chain has TRBV3-1 and TRBJ2-7; TRBD2 aligns across 7 bases. V lost 1 base and J lost 6; bases outside the gene matches: 0. Germline V gives CDR1 LGHDT, CDR2 YNNKEL (reference sequence). This CDR3 spans 12 amino acids. CDR3 amino acids: CASSQGGGEQYF. In nucleotides, the CDR3 is TGTGCCAGCAGCCAAGGGGGGGGCGAGCAGTACTTC.

Regarding this clonotype: One end of the junction does not line up with germline, which may come from a read error. The chain recombines TRBV5-5 with TRBJ2-5, with D unclear. The CDR3 sequence is 14 residues long. The germline CDR1 and CDR2 sequences are SGHKS and YYEKEE (reference sequence). DNA for the CDR3: TGTACCAGCAGCATACGAATGCAACAAGAGACCCAGTACTTC. Amino acid sequence: CTSSIRMQQETQYF. Based on the CDR3 plus reference TRBV5-5 and TRBJ2-5, the full variable domain is DAGVTQSPTHLIKTRGQQVTLRCSPISGHKSVSWYQQVLGQGPQFIFQYYEKEERGRGNFPDRFSARQFPNYSSELNVNALLLGDSALYLCTSSIRMQQETQYFGPGTRLLVL.

The chain couples TRBV30 to TRBJ2-7; 7 nucleotides agree with TRBD2. The CDR3 consists of 14 residues. V lost 6 bases and J lost 6; bases outside the gene matches: 14. Germline-derived CDR1 and CDR2 are GTSNPN and SVGIG (reference sequence). This CDR3 reads CACSWAGLVSEQYF. CDR3 sequence (DNA): TGTGCCTGTTCCTGGGCTGGACTAGTTTCCGAGCAGTACTTC.

The gene calls are TRBV30 and TRBJ2-7; D may be TRBD1 (5 bases). V lost 6 bases to trimming and J lost 0 bases, with 15 bases between them. This CDR3 contains 14 residues. The germline gives CDR1 GTSNPN, CDR2 SVGIG (reference sequence). In nucleotides, the CDR3 is TGTGCCTGTCAGACCCAAGGGGTCTCCTACGAGCAGTACTTC. Translating it yields CACQTQGVSYEQYF. Variable domain in full (rest from reference TRBV30 and TRBJ2-7): SQTIHQWPATLVQPVGSPLSLECTVEGTSNPNLYWYRQAAGRGLQLLFYSVGIGQISSEVPQNLSASRPQDRQFILSSKKLLLSDSGFYLCACQTQGVSYEQYFGPGTRLTVT.

Sample share makes this clonotype medium-sized (0.01 to 0.1%). The chain uses TRBV3-1 and TRBJ2-3; no definite D call. The V gene's germline CDR1 is LGHDT and CDR2 YNNKEL (reference sequence). Trimming left V 1 base short and J 6 bases short, with 17 bases between. This CDR3 is 16 amino acids long. In DNA, the CDR3 is TGTGCCAGCAGCCAAGCGGTGGAGCTACGTAGGGATACGCAGTATTTT. Amino acids: CASSQAVELRRDTQYF.

In this sample, this clonotype turned up many times. The rearrangement links TRBV10-3 to TRBJ1-5; D unclear. V was shortened by 8 bases and J by 2 bases, with 16 bases between the two germline ends. Germline CDR1 and CDR2: ENHRY and SYGVKD. CDR3 length: 15 amino acids. CDR3 in DNA: TGTGCCATCTCCCCTGACGGCACGGGCAATCAGCCCCAGCATTTT. It translates to CAISPDGTGNQPQHF.

Note on this clonotype: This could be a read error, since a much larger clone is one nucleotide away. The chain joins TRBV20-1 to TRBJ2-1, with TRBD2 matching over 9 bases. This CDR3 has 13 amino acids. After removal of 5 bases from V and 5 bases from J, the junction contained 4 bases not matched to a gene. Germline V gene data show CDR1 as DFQATT and CDR2 as SNEGSKA (reference sequence). In DNA, the CDR3 is TGCAGTGCTTCCCGACTAGCGGACAATGAGCAGTTCTTC. It codes for CSASRLADNEQFF.

By share, this clonotype ranks as medium-sized (0.01 to 0.1%). The chain uses TRBV20-1 and TRBJ1-2; unclear D gene. Between the trimmed V and J ends, which lost 2 bases and 5 bases, there was a span of 12 bases. Germline V lookup: CDR1 DFQATT, CDR2 SNEGSKA (reference sequence). This CDR3 has 13 residues. Written as DNA, the CDR3 is TGCAGTGCTAGATCCGACGCCGGTTATGGCTACACCTTC. Translated, it gives CSARSDAGYGYTF.

This clonotype has ten or more counts. This sequence joins TRBV6-1 and TRBJ2-7, with 7 bases lining up with TRBD1. CDR1 MNHNS and CDR2 SASEGT come from the germline V gene. CDR3 size: 16 residues. Trimming took 2 bases from V and 0 from J; bases not matched to a gene: 7. The CDR3 nucleotides read TGTGCCAGCAGTGAACCGGGACAGCCCTCCTCCTACGAGCAGTACTTC. Translation: CASSEPGQPSSYEQYF.

In its sample, this clonotype ranks as medium-sized. The gene calls are TRBV28 and TRBJ2-7; 10 nucleotides agree with TRBD2. The germline V gene has CDR1 MDHEN and CDR2 SYDVKM. The CDR3 extends over 18 amino acids. The junction had 15 bases not matched to a gene; V was cut back by 4 bases and J by 3 bases. The CDR3 nucleotides are TGTGCCAGCAGTTCACCCATTAATATGGGACTAGCGAACTACGAGCAGTACTTC. Amino acids: CASSSPINMGLANYEQYF.

This clonotype came up a few times. This sequence may be a read error, since a much larger clone differs from it by one base. The chain has TRBV15 and TRBJ2-1; no clear D gene. V was shortened by 1 base and J by 12 bases, with 10 bases between the two germline ends. The CDR3 is made up of 12 amino acids. Germline V gene sequence: CDR1 LNHNV, CDR2 YYDKDF (reference sequence). Here the CDR3 reads CATSRGYPGQFF. The CDR3 DNA sequence: TGTGCCACCAGCAGAGGCTACCCGGGGCAGTTCTTC.

This clonotype is classed as medium-sized. CDR3 in DNA: TGTGCCAGCAGCTTGAGACAGGGGAATGGCTACACCTTC. Residues: CASSLRQGNGYTF. J is TRBJ1-2 and V is TRBV5-8; 8 bases match TRBD1. Germline assignment: CDR1 SGHTS and CDR2 YDEGEE. V shed 1 base, J shed 6 bases, and the junction held 2 bases outside the gene matches. This CDR3 has 13 residues.

In this sample, this clonotype is medium-sized. This chain links TRBV24-1 with TRBJ2-2; D call uncertain. This CDR3 has 15 amino acids. Germline assignment: CDR1 KGHDR and CDR2 SFDVKD. Between the trimmed V and J ends, which lost 2 bases and 6 bases, there was a span of 12 bases. CDR3: CATSDSHYNPGELFF. The CDR3 DNA is TGTGCCACCAGTGATTCCCACTATAATCCCGGGGAGCTGTTTTTT.

At least ten counts were recorded for this clonotype. V usage is TRBV24-1 and J usage is TRBJ2-3; D may be TRBD1 or TRBD2 (6 bases each). The CDR3 sequence is 16 residues long. The germline V gene encodes CDR1 KGHDR and CDR2 SFDVKD. Trimming removed 3 bases from V and 1 base from J, with 13 bases in between. Here the CDR3 DNA reads TGTGCCACCAGTGATCCCGGGGGCCCCCGCACAGATACGCAGTATTTT. Protein sequence: CATSDPGGPRTDTQYF.

This clonotype was counted at least ten times. The chain uses TRBV6-2 or TRBV6-3 and TRBJ1-5; no firm D call. Germline V gene sequence: CDR1 MNHEY, CDR2 SVGEGT. The V gene lost 6 bases and the J gene lost 7 bases, with 19 bases spanning the gap. The CDR3 is 15 amino acids. The CDR3 sequence is CASSRLLGLGQPQHF. Here the CDR3 DNA reads TGTGCCAGCAGCCGCCTCCTAGGCCTCGGCCAGCCCCAGCATTTT.

This clonotype showed up many times. The gene calls are TRBV7-9 and TRBJ2-2; the D is unclear. This CDR3 is 18 amino acids long. Germline CDR1 SEHNR, CDR2 FQNEAQ (reference sequence). V was pared by 3 bases and J by 4 bases, with 21 bases between. This chain's CDR3 is CASSFYGGKLGGTGELFF. CDR3 DNA: TGTGCCAGCAGCTTTTACGGTGGGAAGCTAGGTGGCACCGGGGAGCTGTTTTTT.

By frequency in the sample, this clonotype is medium-sized. The CDR3 DNA reads TGTGCCAGCAGCCAAGAAGAAACTGGACTCATGGCCCAGTACTTC. Residues: CASSQEETGLMAQYF. This sequence joins TRBV3-1 and TRBJ2-5, with D possibly TRBD2 on 5 matching bases. Germline V gene data show CDR1 as LGHDT and CDR2 as YNNKEL (reference sequence). The CDR3 has 15 amino acids. Trimming cost V 0 bases and J 9 bases, with 17 bases left between them.

Relative to its sample, this clonotype is medium-sized. CDR3 residues: CASSPDGSNQPQHF. In DNA, the CDR3 is TGCGCCAGCAGCCCGGACGGTAGCAATCAGCCCCAGCATTTT. The J gene is TRBJ1-5, the V gene TRBV5-1; no reliable D call. Trimming took 4 bases from V and 0 from J, leaving 8 bases between them. This CDR3 has 14 residues. In germline, CDR1 is SGHRS, CDR2 YFSETQ.

This clonotype is classed as medium-sized. The J gene is TRBJ2-3, the V gene TRBV6-1; D might be TRBD1 or TRBD2, each matching 5 bases. Per the germline V gene, CDR1 is MNHNS and CDR2 is SASEGT. The CDR3 is 14 amino acids. The V gene lost 6 bases and the J gene lost 3 bases, with 13 bases spanning the gap. DNA of the CDR3: TGTGCCAGCAGGGGACGGGTGGGTACAGATACGCAGTATTTT. Its translation: CASRGRVGTDTQYF.

This clonotype is medium-sized in the sample. The CDR3 DNA follows: TGTGCCACGAAAGGGGTGGGGGATAATTCACCCCTCCACTTT. This translates into CATKGVGDNSPLHF. This chain joins TRBV10-3 and TRBJ1-6; perhaps TRBD1 as D (5 bases). CDR1 is ENHRY, CDR2 SYGVKD, per germline. The V and J ends lost 10 bases and 5 bases respectively, with 15 bases between them. CDR3 length equals 14 residues.

Ten or more counts support this clonotype. This chain connects TRBV6-1 to TRBJ2-4; no reliable D call. Trimming took off 6 bases at V and 1 base at J, with 16 bases between the two ends. CDR3 length: 16 residues. Germline V gene data show CDR1 as MNHNS and CDR2 as SASEGT. CDR3 residues: CASSPTPSDAKNIQYF. The CDR3 coding sequence is TGTGCCAGCAGCCCTACGCCCAGTGATGCCAAAAACATTCAGTACTTC.

In its sample, this clonotype was seen many times. The chain uses TRBV18 and TRBJ2-7; D may be TRBD2 (5 bases). The CDR3 covers 12 residues. V was clipped by 6 bases and J by 6 bases, with 12 bases between them. The germline gives CDR1 KGHSH, CDR2 LQKENI. The CDR3 DNA reads as TGTGCCAGCTCTCCAGACTACCTCGAGCAGTACTTC. This sequence encodes CASSPDYLEQYF. Together with reference TRBV18 and TRBJ2-7, the CDR3 gives the full variable domain: NAGVMQNPRHLVRRRGQEARLRCSPMKGHSHVYWYRQLPEEGLKFMVYLQKENIIDESGMPKERFSAEFPKEGPSILRIQQVVRGDSAAYFCASSPDYLEQYFGPGTRLTVT.

The rearrangement joins TRBV7-9 to TRBJ2-5; TRBD1 matches 11 bases. The CDR3 spans 15 residues. Germline CDR1 reads SEHNR; CDR2 reads FQNEAQ (reference sequence). V lost 8 bases and J lost 5; bases outside the gene matches: 10. CDR3 bases: TGTGCCAGCGGCTACCCCGGGACAGGGGGGGAGACCCAGTACTTC. Translation: CASGYPGTGGETQYF.

A note on this clonotype: One junction end does not reproduce the germline sequence, and a read error may be involved. CDR3 DNA sequence: TGTGCCACCAGCAGAGAAACTAGCGGGAGTAGCTCCTACAATGAGCAGCTCTTC. Translation: CATSRETSGSSSYNEQLF. The V call is TRBV15, the J call TRBJ2-1; 11 nucleotides align to TRBD2. The CDR3 runs 18 residues. Germline values: CDR1 LNHNV, CDR2 YYDKDF (reference sequence).